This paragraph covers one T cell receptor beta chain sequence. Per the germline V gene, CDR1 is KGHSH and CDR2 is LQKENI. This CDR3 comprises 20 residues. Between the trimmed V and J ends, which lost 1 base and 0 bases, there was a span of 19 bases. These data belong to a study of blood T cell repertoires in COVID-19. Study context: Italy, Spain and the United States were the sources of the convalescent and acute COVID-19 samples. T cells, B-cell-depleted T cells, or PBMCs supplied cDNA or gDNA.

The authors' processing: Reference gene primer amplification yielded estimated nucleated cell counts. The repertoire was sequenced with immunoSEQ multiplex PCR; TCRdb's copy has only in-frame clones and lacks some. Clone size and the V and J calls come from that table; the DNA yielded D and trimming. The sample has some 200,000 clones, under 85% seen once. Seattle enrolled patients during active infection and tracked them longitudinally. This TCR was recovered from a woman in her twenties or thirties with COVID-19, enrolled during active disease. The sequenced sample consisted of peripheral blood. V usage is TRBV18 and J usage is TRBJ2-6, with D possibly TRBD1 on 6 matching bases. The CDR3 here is CASSPLTHGTYPSGANVLTF. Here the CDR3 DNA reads TGTGCCAGCTCACCACTGACGCACGGGACATATCCCTCTGGGGCCAACGTCCTGACTTTC.